A selection of T cell receptor beta chains follows, all from one sample in a study of T cells after yellow fever vaccination. TCRdb recomputed calls from the 5' RACE reads with MiXCR, one row per CDR3 protein. This table has roughly 170,000 distinct CDR3 sequences, 9.3% appearing once. Specimen: CD8+ T cells sorted from PBMCs, collected 45 days after the yellow fever booster vaccination. The source is a young man who received the YFV17D yellow fever vaccine. Both conserved end residues are part of each CDR3. A D gene is named only where the DNA matches it firmly. Where a row states a size, it is once, few, many or the class of an expanded clone; other rows omit it.

D gene: TRBD1; V gene: TRBV19; clone size: few; CDR3 length: 16; J gene: TRBJ1-2; CDR3 protein: CASCAGQGAPAHGYTF; CDR3 DNA: TGTGCCAGTTGCGCCGGACAGGGGGCGCCTGCTCATGGCTACACCTTC
D gene: NA; V gene: TRBV7-9; clone size: NA; CDR3 length: 14; J gene: TRBJ2-3; CDR3 protein: CASSLIDSDVTQYF; CDR3 DNA: TGTGCCAGCAGCTTAATAGATAGCGATGTTACGCAGTATTTT
D gene: TRBD1; V gene: TRBV7-9; clone size: many; CDR3 length: 16; J gene: TRBJ2-2; CDR3 protein: CASSFAGGGRTGELFF; CDR3 DNA: TGTGCCAGCAGCTTCGCAGGGGGCGGACGTACCGGGGAGCTGTTTTTT
D gene: TRBD1; V gene: TRBV16; clone size: NA; CDR3 length: 17; J gene: TRBJ2-7; CDR3 protein: CASSQIYPGTGGYEQYF; CDR3 DNA: TGTGCCAGCAGCCAGATTTACCCCGGGACAGGGGGCTACGAGCAGTACTTC
D gene: NA; V gene: TRBV20-1; clone size: few; CDR3 length: 14; J gene: TRBJ1-1; CDR3 protein: CSARPEGSSTEAFF; CDR3 DNA: TGCAGTGCTAGGCCCGAGGGCTCCAGCACTGAAGCTTTCTTT
D gene: NA; V gene: TRBV18; clone size: NA; CDR3 length: 18; J gene: TRBJ1-6; CDR3 protein: CASSSSYRERGYNSPLHF; CDR3 DNA: TGTGCCAGCTCATCCTCCTACAGGGAGCGGGGTTATAATTCACCCCTCCACTTT
D gene: NA; V gene: TRBV4-2; clone size: many; CDR3 length: 14; J gene: TRBJ1-4; CDR3 protein: CASSPGVVDEKLFF; CDR3 DNA: TGTGCCAGCAGCCCGGGGGTCGTGGATGAAAAACTGTTTTTT
D gene: NA; V gene: TRBV4-1; clone size: few; CDR3 length: 15; J gene: TRBJ2-5; CDR3 protein: CASSQVGTLQETQYF; CDR3 DNA: TGCGCCAGCAGCCAAGTCGGGACACTTCAAGAGACCCAGTACTTC
D gene: NA; V gene: TRBV27; clone size: NA; CDR3 length: 14; J gene: TRBJ1-1; CDR3 protein: CASSYGRLNTEAFF; CDR3 DNA: TGTGCCAGCAGTTATGGCAGGCTGAACACTGAAGCTTTCTTT
D gene: NA; V gene: TRBV6-2/TRBV6-3; clone size: few; CDR3 length: 13; J gene: TRBJ2-2; CDR3 protein: CASTRTNTGELFF; CDR3 DNA: TGTGCCAGCACTAGAACGAACACCGGGGAGCTGTTTTTT
D gene: TRBD1; V gene: TRBV7-3; clone size: few; CDR3 length: 15; J gene: TRBJ2-1; CDR3 protein: CASSTGTGLDNEQFF; CDR3 DNA: TGTGCCAGCAGCACCGGGACAGGGCTCGACAATGAGCAGTTCTTC
D gene: NA; V gene: TRBV7-9; clone size: NA; CDR3 length: 14; J gene: TRBJ1-5; CDR3 protein: CASSLAGPNQPQHF; CDR3 DNA: TGTGCCAGCAGCTTAGCAGGGCCTAATCAGCCCCAGCATTTT
D gene: NA; V gene: TRBV27; clone size: NA; CDR3 length: 15; J gene: TRBJ2-3; CDR3 protein: CASSHGPLQVDTQYF; CDR3 DNA: TGTGCCAGCAGTCATGGGCCCCTTCAAGTAGATACGCAGTATTTT
D gene: NA; V gene: TRBV7-9; clone size: NA; CDR3 length: 13; J gene: TRBJ1-2; CDR3 protein: CASSFPGNYGYTF; CDR3 DNA: TGTGCCAGCAGCTTTCCGGGTAACTATGGCTACACCTTC
D gene: TRBD1; V gene: TRBV7-3; clone size: few; CDR3 length: 17; J gene: TRBJ2-2; CDR3 protein: CASSLPRDSWNTGELFF; CDR3 DNA: TGTGCCAGCAGCTTACCCCGGGACAGTTGGAACACCGGGGAGCTGTTTTTT
D gene: NA; V gene: TRBV5-5; clone size: NA; CDR3 length: 16; J gene: TRBJ2-4; CDR3 protein: CASSPGHGDAKNIQYF; CDR3 DNA: TGTGCCAGCAGCCCCGGGCATGGTGACGCCAAAAACATTCAGTACTTC
D gene: TRBD1; V gene: TRBV12-3/TRBV12-4; clone size: NA; CDR3 length: 17; J gene: TRBJ2-7; CDR3 protein: CASSPRRKTGPSYEQYF; CDR3 DNA: TGTGCCAGCAGCCCGAGGCGGAAGACAGGGCCAAGCTACGAGCAGTACTTC
D gene: NA; V gene: TRBV7-9; clone size: few; CDR3 length: 15; J gene: TRBJ2-5; CDR3 protein: CASSLFGGPQETQYF; CDR3 DNA: TGTGCCAGCAGCTTATTCGGGGGGCCGCAAGAGACCCAGTACTTC